This T cell receptor (beta chain) originates from a study of blood T cell repertoires in COVID-19. Measured with immunoSEQ multiplex PCR; TCRdb has only the in-frame clones, and not every one. The data show fewer than 300,000 clones, around 87% seen once. V lost 3 bases and J 0 bases, leaving 14 bases between the germline ends. Germline values: CDR1 MDHEN, CDR2 SYDVKM. The CDR3 runs to 17 residues. This TCR was recovered from a woman in her fifties or sixties with acute or convalescent COVID-19. The chain is built from TRBV28 and TRBJ1-4; possibly TRBD1 for D (6 bases). Sequenced: peripheral blood. CDR3 residues: CASSFRGRGATNEKLFF. CDR3 DNA: TGTGCCAGCAGTTTCAGGGGCAGGGGTGCAACTAATGAAAAACTGTTTTTT.